This entry describes one T cell receptor beta chain. The junction departs from the called germline gene at one end, perhaps through a read error. The sample is drawn from a study of OX40 agonist ivuxolimab in advanced cancers. Study background: Patients took ivuxolimab, an agonistic anti-OX40 (CD134) antibody. Of the patients, three showed partial responses, one with hepatocellular carcinoma and two with cutaneous melanoma.

Clones were read by immunoSEQ multiplex PCR, and TCRdb kept only the in-frame ones, dropping some. The sample includes 75,000 to 90,000 clones, around nine tenths of them seen just once. Germline values: CDR1 SQVTM, CDR2 ANQGSEA. The CDR3 is made up of 14 amino acids. The chain uses TRBV29-1 and TRBJ1-1; the match to TRBD1 covers 8 bases. The clonotype comes from an adult with an advanced solid tumor such as melanoma, head and neck, liver or kidney cancer. Specimen: CD4+ or CD8+ T cells sorted from blood, collected in a trial of the OX40 agonist ivuxolimab. The CDR3: CSVEGQGPNTEAFF. CDR3 in DNA: TGCAGCGTAGAAGGACAGGGCCCGAACACTGAAGCTTTCTTT.